This T cell receptor beta chain was identified in a study of blood T cells in healthy people across ages. It was with a sample-barcoded 5' primer and a J-beta primer mix that a second PCR of roughly 7 to 12 cycles was run. TCRdb re-called the 5' RACE reads with MiXCR, one entry per CDR3 protein. The sample consists of about 680,000 distinct CDR3 sequences, roughly 50% of them appearing once. Study-level points and caveats: Higher naive T cell percentage went strongly together with higher TCR beta diversity.

The germline V gene has CDR1 SNHLY and CDR2 FYNNEI. V was clipped by 1 base and J by 0 bases, with 3 bases between them. This CDR3 is 13 amino acids long. This clonotype came up a few times. The target antigen is unknown. Sequenced input: blood. V and J are TRBV2 and TRBJ1-1; D is uncertain. This TCR came from a woman aged 55-69 years in good health. CDR3 amino acids: CASSEGVNTEAFF. The DNA for the CDR3 is TGTGCCAGCAGTGAAGGGGTGAACACTGAAGCTTTCTTT.